A selection of T cell receptor beta chains follows, all from one sample in a study of blood T cell repertoires in COVID-19. Sequenced by immunoSEQ multiplex PCR; TCRdb stores in-frame clones only, minus some. The repertoire holds fewer than 450,000 clones, with approximately 85% as singletons. Sequencing was done on a sample of PBMCs or T cells enriched from blood (not recorded which). Every receptor here comes from a woman between 40 and 50 years old with acute COVID-19. Both conserved end residues are part of each CDR3. The order of the fields is CDR3 protein, CDR3 DNA, D gene, J gene, clone size, V gene. D genes are given only for firm matches. The size field is filled for only some rows; it gives once, few, many or a size class.

CDR3: CASSEDKEAFF
DNA: TGTGCCAGCAGTGAGGACAAGGAAGCTTTCTTT
D: NA
J: TRBJ1-1
size: NA
V: TRBV2

CDR3: CASSPNPSADTQYF
DNA: TGCGCCAGCAGCCCGAATCCTAGCGCAGATACGCAGTATTTT
D: NA
J: TRBJ2-3
size: once
V: TRBV5-1

CDR3: CASSFLGTGETQYF
DNA: TGTGCCAGCAGCTTCTTAGGGACAGGGGAGACCCAGTACTTC
D: TRBD1
J: TRBJ2-5
size: once
V: TRBV11-2

CDR3: CAEVRGITTEAFF
DNA: TGTGCAGAAGTGCGGGGGATTACCACTGAAGCTTTCTTT
D: NA
J: TRBJ1-1
size: NA
V: TRBV30

CDR3: CATSQGQAGYEQYF
DNA: TGTGCCACTTCTCAGGGACAGGCAGGATACGAGCAGTACTTC
D: TRBD1
J: TRBJ2-7
size: NA
V: TRBV15

CDR3: CAWGQGYGYTF
DNA: TGTGCCTGGGGACAGGGCTATGGCTACACCTTC
D: TRBD1
J: TRBJ1-2
size: once
V: TRBV30

CDR3: CASSESWDRGTDTQYF
DNA: TGTGCCAGCAGTGAATCCTGGGACAGGGGCACAGATACGCAGTATTTT
D: TRBD1
J: TRBJ2-3
size: NA
V: TRBV25-1

CDR3: CASSPNPGQQETQYF
DNA: TGTGCCAGTAGTCCCAACCCGGGACAGCAAGAGACCCAGTACTTC
D: TRBD1
J: TRBJ2-5
size: NA
V: TRBV19

CDR3: CAWSVRGSYSNQPQHF
DNA: TGTGCCTGGAGTGTACGAGGGTCTTATAGCAATCAGCCCCAGCATTTT
D: NA
J: TRBJ1-5
size: NA
V: TRBV30

CDR3: CASSFSASSYEQYF
DNA: TGTGCCAGCAGCTTCAGCGCCAGCTCCTACGAGCAGTACTTC
D: NA
J: TRBJ2-7
size: NA
V: TRBV5-5

CDR3: CASSIEHRGRNTEAFF
DNA: TGTGCCAGTAGTATAGAGCACAGGGGGAGGAACACTGAAGCTTTCTTT
D: TRBD1
J: TRBJ1-1
size: NA
V: TRBV19

CDR3: CASSSNERQNQPQHF
DNA: TGTGCCAGCAGTTCCAACGAGAGACAGAATCAGCCCCAGCATTTT
D: NA
J: TRBJ1-5
size: NA
V: TRBV28

CDR3: CATSRDSQGALNQPQHF
DNA: TGTGCCACCAGCAGAGATTCCCAGGGGGCTCTCAATCAGCCCCAGCATTTT
D: TRBD1
J: TRBJ1-5
size: NA
V: TRBV15

CDR3: CASSSLGGRFEQYF
DNA: TGTGCCAGCAGCTCTCTCGGGGGGCGCTTCGAGCAGTACTTC
D: NA
J: TRBJ2-7
size: NA
V: TRBV5-6

CDR3: CASSLVSGEGEKLFF
DNA: TGCGCCAGCAGCTTGGTTTCAGGGGAGGGCGAAAAACTGTTTTTT
D: NA
J: TRBJ1-4
size: NA
V: TRBV5-1

CDR3: CASSPRDRGSYEQYF
DNA: TGTGCCAGCAGTCCCAGGGACAGGGGCTCCTACGAGCAGTACTTC
D: TRBD1
J: TRBJ2-7
size: NA
V: TRBV27

CDR3: CAITAYNEQFF
DNA: TGTGCCATCACCGCCTACAATGAGCAGTTCTTC
D: NA
J: TRBJ2-1
size: NA
V: TRBV10-3

CDR3: CASSETHTHYEQYF
DNA: TGTGCCAGCAGTGAGACTCATACCCACTACGAGCAGTACTTC
D: NA
J: TRBJ2-7
size: NA
V: TRBV6-1

CDR3: CASRLGQGSHEQYF
DNA: TGTGCCAGTAGGCTAGGACAGGGTAGCCACGAGCAGTACTTC
D: TRBD1
J: TRBJ2-7
size: NA
V: TRBV19

CDR3: CASSLNGQGIDGYTF
DNA: TGCGCCAGCAGCCTTAACGGACAGGGTATTGATGGCTACACCTTC
D: TRBD1
J: TRBJ1-2
size: NA
V: TRBV4-1

CDR3: CASSVNPLRQGREQETQYF
DNA: TGTGCCAGCAGCGTAAACCCCCTTAGACAGGGTAGAGAACAAGAGACCCAGTACTTC
D: TRBD1
J: TRBJ2-5
size: NA
V: TRBV9

CDR3: CASSLDSGTGNTGELFF
DNA: TGCGCCAGCAGCTTGGACTCCGGGACAGGAAACACCGGGGAGCTGTTTTTT
D: TRBD1
J: TRBJ2-2
size: NA
V: TRBV5-1

CDR3: CASSRRGGQFLPQHF
DNA: TGTGCCAGTAGTAGGAGAGGGGGCCAGTTTCTGCCCCAGCATTTT
D: TRBD1
J: TRBJ1-5
size: NA
V: TRBV19

CDR3: CASSTRTRYNEQFF
DNA: TGTGCCAGCAGCACGCGGACAAGATACAATGAGCAGTTCTTC
D: NA
J: TRBJ2-1
size: NA
V: TRBV11-3

CDR3: CTSSQADSTASSYNEQFF
DNA: TGCACCAGCAGCCAAGCCGACTCAACTGCGAGCTCCTACAATGAGCAGTTCTTC
D: NA
J: TRBJ2-1
size: NA
V: TRBV1

CDR3: CASSEGLAGGKETQYF
DNA: TGTGCCAGCAGTGAAGGACTAGCGGGGGGCAAAGAGACCCAGTACTTC
D: TRBD2
J: TRBJ2-5
size: NA
V: TRBV6-1

CDR3: CASSPGTGSLYYGYTF
DNA: TGTGCCAGCAGCCCGGGGACAGGGTCCCTTTACTATGGCTACACCTTC
D: TRBD1
J: TRBJ1-2
size: NA
V: TRBV5-6

CDR3: CASKRDRDSSPLHF
DNA: TGTGCCAGCAAAAGGGACAGGGACAGTTCACCCCTCCACTTT
D: TRBD1
J: TRBJ1-6
size: once
V: TRBV6-5

CDR3: CAISGKGVESPLHF
DNA: TGTGCCATCAGTGGAAAAGGGGTAGAATCACCCCTCCACTTT
D: NA
J: TRBJ1-6
size: NA
V: TRBV10-3

CDR3: CASSEEDNPNYGYTF
DNA: TGTGCCAGCAGTGAAGAAGACAACCCTAACTATGGCTACACCTTC
D: NA
J: TRBJ1-2
size: NA
V: TRBV6-1

CDR3: CASSLVGDSSGNTIYF
DNA: TGTGCCAGCAGCTTAGTTGGGGACAGCTCTGGAAACACCATATATTTT
D: TRBD1
J: TRBJ1-3
size: NA
V: TRBV7-8

CDR3: CASSLRGVDYEQYF
DNA: TGTGCCAGCAGCTTGAGAGGCGTCGACTACGAGCAGTACTTC
D: NA
J: TRBJ2-7
size: few
V: TRBV5-4

CDR3: CAWSVLDTYGYTF
DNA: TGTGCCTGGAGTGTACTAGACACTTATGGCTACACCTTC
D: NA
J: TRBJ1-2
size: NA
V: TRBV30

CDR3: CASSPAEGQPQHF
DNA: TGCGCCAGCAGCCCCGCGGAAGGTCAGCCCCAGCATTTT
D: NA
J: TRBJ1-5
size: once
V: TRBV4-1

CDR3: CASSQESGTGGYQPQHF
DNA: TGTGCCAGCAGCCAAGAGTCTGGGACAGGGGGCTATCAGCCCCAGCATTTT
D: TRBD1
J: TRBJ1-5
size: NA
V: TRBV3-1/TRBV3-2

CDR3: CASSSDTYEQYF
DNA: TGTGCCAGCAGTTCCGACACCTACGAGCAGTACTTC
D: NA
J: TRBJ2-7
size: NA
V: TRBV6-5

CDR3: CASSISGDGGYTF
DNA: TGTGCCAGTAGTATTTCAGGGGATGGCGGCTACACCTTC
D: NA
J: TRBJ1-2
size: NA
V: TRBV19

CDR3: CASSLTGGGIYNEQFF
DNA: TGTGCCAGCAGTTTGACAGGGGGAGGGATATACAATGAGCAGTTCTTC
D: TRBD1
J: TRBJ2-1
size: NA
V: TRBV27

CDR3: CASSVGAPTYEQYF
DNA: TGTGCCAGCAGTGTAGGGGCGCCGACCTACGAGCAGTACTTC
D: NA
J: TRBJ2-7
size: NA
V: TRBV2

CDR3: CATSGRRTDTQYF
DNA: TGTGCCACCAGCGGGCGTCGCACAGATACGCAGTATTTT
D: NA
J: TRBJ2-3
size: NA
V: TRBV15